These 15 T cell receptor beta chains came from one sample sequenced in a study of control samples from healthy donors and cancer patients. Here immunoSEQ multiplex PCR was the method, and the copy in TCRdb shows in-frame clones only, minus some. The profile shows around 83,000 clones, 80% to 95% of them singletons. Sequencing was done on a sample of PBMCs. These TCRs come from a woman between 35 and 50 years old with lung cancer.

The rearrangement joins TRBV11-2 to TRBJ2-3, with TRBD2 matching 9 bases. Trimming took 1 base from V and 7 from J; bases not matched to a gene: 12. CDR1 and CDR2 from the germline V gene are SGHAT and FQNNGV. The CDR3 runs to 17 residues. In DNA, the CDR3 is TGTGCCAGCAGCTTAGTGAGTAGCGGGGGTCCGTTTTATACGCAGTATTTT. It specifies CASSLVSSGGPFYTQYF.

The chain combines TRBV6-5 with TRBJ2-5; no reliable D call. Looked up from germline, CDR1 is MNHEY and CDR2 is SVGAGI. The germline V and J ends were trimmed by 6 bases and 5 bases, with 16 bases remaining between them. The CDR3 is 14 residues long. The CDR3 here is CASREAALGETQYF. CDR3 DNA sequence: TGTGCCAGCAGAGAGGCAGCCCTCGGGGAGACCCAGTACTTC.

This clone turned up a few times. V gene TRBV3-1 (or the pseudogene TRBV3-2) combines with J gene TRBJ1-1; 9 bases fit TRBD1. CDR1 is LGHDT, CDR2 YNNKEL, per germline (reference sequence). V lost 1 base to trimming and J lost 4 bases; unmatched junction nucleotides: 4. This CDR3 contains 15 residues. The CDR3 region is CASSQGSQGATEAFF. The CDR3 DNA reads TGTGCCAGCAGCCAAGGCTCACAGGGGGCCACTGAAGCTTTCTTT.

This clone was recorded once. J is TRBJ2-7 and V is TRBV27, with D uncertain. Germline CDR1 MNHEY, CDR2 SMNVEV (reference sequence). The CDR3 totals 13 residues. Trimming took 2 bases from V and 2 from J, leaving 7 bases between them. CDR3 loop: CASSLTSAYEQYF. Written as DNA, the CDR3 is TGTGCCAGCAGTTTAACCTCGGCCTACGAGCAGTACTTC.

The chain combines TRBV6-5 with TRBJ1-2, with D tentatively TRBD1 (5 bases). V lost 10 bases, J lost 8 bases, and 14 bases lay in between. This CDR3 spans 11 amino acids. CDR1 MNHEY and CDR2 SVGAGI come from the germline V gene. The CDR3 loop is CATGRGEGYTF. In DNA form, the CDR3 reads TGTGCCACGGGGAGGGGAGAAGGCTACACCTTC.

The J gene is TRBJ2-7, the V gene TRBV6-5; TRBD1 agrees at 10 bases. J lost 3 bases, V lost 2 bases, and 1 base had no gene match. The CDR3 extends over 14 amino acids. Germline V gene lookup returns CDR1 MNHEY and CDR2 SVGAGI. This CDR3 reads CASSYRTGGYEQYF. CDR3 nucleotides: TGTGCCAGCAGTTACCGGACAGGGGGCTACGAGCAGTACTTC.

The chain uses TRBV5-6 and TRBJ1-4; 10 bases agree with TRBD1. Per the germline V gene, CDR1 is SGHDT and CDR2 is YYEEEE. The CDR3 has 14 residues. The J segment lost 8 bases and the V segment lost 5 bases, leaving 6 bases of the junction unmatched. The CDR3, as DNA: TGTGCCAGCAGTTCCGGGACAGGGGTCGAAAAACTGTTTTTT. This gives the protein CASSSGTGVEKLFF.

The chain recombines TRBV27 with TRBJ1-1; D is ambiguous. CDR1 is MNHEY and CDR2 is SMNVEV in the germline V gene (reference sequence). V lost 0 bases and J 11 bases, leaving 13 bases between the germline ends. The CDR3 extends over 13 amino acids. As DNA, the CDR3 is TGTGCCAGCAGTTTATCGAGCCTAAGAGGCGCTTTCTTT. It is translated as CASSLSSLRGAFF.

This chain connects TRBV3-1 (or the pseudogene TRBV3-2) to TRBJ1-2; D uncertain. The CDR3 covers 14 residues. Germline lookup yields CDR1 LGHDT and CDR2 YNNKEL (reference sequence). Trimming removed 4 bases at V and 0 bases at J, with 9 bases between. The DNA of the CDR3 is TGTGCCAGCAGCCCGACGGGAGCTAACTATGGCTACACCTTC. Translation gives CASSPTGANYGYTF.

V is TRBV19 and J is TRBJ2-7, with D possibly TRBD1 on 5 matching bases. CDR1 and CDR2 (germline): LNHDA, SQIVND (reference sequence). The CDR3 has 13 residues. Trimming took 10 bases from V and 7 from J, leaving 20 bases between them. CDR3 bases: TGTGCCACCCCATACACCAGGGTTTGGGAGCAGTACTTC. Protein product: CATPYTRVWEQYF. The full variable domain, rest sourced from reference TRBV19 and TRBJ2-7, is DGGITQSPKYLFRKEGQNVTLSCEQNLNHDAMYWYRQDPGQGLRLIYYSQIVNDFQKGDIAEGYSVSREKKESFPLTVTSAQKNPTAFYLCATPYTRVWEQYFGPGTRLTVT.

The chain uses TRBV25-1 and TRBJ1-2, with D maybe TRBD1 (5 bases). The germline V gene encodes CDR1 MGHDK and CDR2 SYGVNS. The CDR3 consists of 14 residues. The V end lost 2 bases, the J end lost 4 bases, and 11 bases lay between the germline ends. The CDR3 spells CASSETRGSYGYTF. As DNA, the CDR3 is TGTGCCAGCAGTGAAACGAGGGGAAGCTATGGCTACACCTTC.

The rearrangement links TRBV2 to TRBJ1-1; 8 nucleotides agree with TRBD1. The CDR3 covers 15 residues. CDR1 SNHLY and CDR2 FYNNEI come from the germline V gene. Unmatched junction bases numbered 6, after V lost 2 bases and J lost 4 bases. For the CDR3, the DNA is TGTGCCAGCAGTGAACAGGGGGCGTCAGCCACTGAAGCTTTCTTT. Protein product: CASSEQGASATEAFF.

V gene TRBV3-1 (or the pseudogene TRBV3-2) combines with J gene TRBJ1-6, with unresolved D. V was trimmed by 1 base and J by 5 bases, leaving 6 bases between them. This CDR3 comprises 14 residues. CDR1 LGHDT and CDR2 YNNKEL come from the germline V gene (reference sequence). CDR3 DNA sequence: TGTGCCAGCAGCCAAGCGGTAGATAATTCACCCCTCCACTTT. This sequence encodes CASSQAVDNSPLHF.

The rearrangement joins TRBV11-3 to TRBJ2-2; 8 bases are shared with TRBD1. Germline V gives CDR1 SGHNT, CDR2 YENEEA. V lost 6 bases, J lost 4 bases, and 1 base stayed unmatched. The CDR3 runs to 13 residues. The CDR3 loop is CASRDRATGELFF. The CDR3 DNA reads as TGTGCCAGCAGGGACAGGGCCACCGGGGAGCTGTTTTTT.

The genes are TRBV2 and TRBJ2-7, with 8 bases lining up with TRBD1. Germline V lookup: CDR1 SNHLY, CDR2 FYNNEI. V was clipped by 1 base and J by 9 bases; unmatched bases: 5. The length of the CDR3 is 13 residues. The CDR3 sequence is CASSEVQGAGQYF. The CDR3 bases are TGTGCCAGCAGTGAAGTTCAGGGGGCCGGGCAGTACTTC.